A selection of T cell receptor beta chains follows, all from one sample in a study of tumor and adjacent non-tumor tissue in lung cancer. MiXCR was run by TCRdb on the multiplex PCR reads, yielding one entry per CDR3 protein. The sample holds some 93,000 distinct CDR3 sequences, less than 80% seen once. Sequenced sample: lung tumor tissue. Receptor source: a man between 60 and 75 years old with non-small cell lung cancer. Both conserved end residues are part of each CDR3. Each record gives: clone size, V gene, D gene, J gene, CDR3 protein, CDR3 DNA. A D gene is named only where the DNA matches it firmly. Clone sizes are given selectively: once, few, many, or a class where the clone is expanded.

>few|TRBV5-1|TRBD1|TRBJ2-1
CASSPAGQAWGDPSYNEHFF
TGCGCCAGCAGCCCCGCGGGACAGGCATGGGGTGACCCCTCCTACAATGAGCACTTCTTC
>once|TRBV4-2|TRBD2|TRBJ2-1
CASVRGVNEQFF
TGCGCCAGCGTGCGGGGGGTAAATGAGCAGTTCTTC
>once|TRBV11-2|TRBD1|TRBJ2-7
CASSLDPSGQGYEQCF
TGTGCCAGCAGCTTAGATCCATCCGGACAGGGCTACGAGCAGTGCTTC
>-|TRBV11-3|TRBD2|TRBJ2-1
CAGSPGLAGADEQFF
TGTGCCGGTAGCCCTGGACTAGCGGGAGCAGACGAGCAGTTCTTC
>-|TRBV5-1|-|TRBJ2-7
CASSPDPSTYEQYF
TGCGCCAGTAGCCCCGATCCATCCACCTACGAGCAGTACTTC
>-|TRBV6-2/TRBV6-3|-|TRBJ2-7
CVSGYSLGIYGQYF
TGTGTCAGCGGTTACTCGTTGGGAATCTACGGGCAGTACTTC
>-|TRBV10-3|-|TRBJ2-7
CAISRDLSSYEQYF
TGTGCCATCAGTCGGGACCTTAGCTCCTACGAGCAGTACTTC
>-|TRBV4-2|-|TRBJ2-2
CASSPGQGGNPRELFF
TGTGCCAGCAGTCCTGGACAAGGGGGTAACCCCAGGGAGCTGTTTTTT
>-|TRBV4-1|TRBD1|TRBJ2-3
CASSQDDRGRDTKNF
TGCGCCAGCAGCCAAGATGACAGGGGTAGAGATACGAAGAATTTT
>-|TRBV29-1|-|TRBJ2-1
CSVDLGVGYNEQFF
TGCAGCGTTGATTTAGGAGTTGGTTACAATGAGCAGTTCTTC
>-|TRBV12-3/TRBV12-4|TRBD1|TRBJ1-5
CASRRTEGQLQHF
TGTGCAAGCAGGCGGACAGAGGGACAGCTACAGCATTTT
>-|TRBV5-6|TRBD1|TRBJ2-2
CASSPTGGRAGELFF
TGTGCCAGCAGCCCGACAGGGGGCAGGGCCGGGGAGCTGTTTTTT
>-|TRBV6-5|-|TRBJ2-5
CAISYQASQETQYF
TGTGCCATCAGTTACCAGGCCAGCCAAGAGACCCAGTACTTC
>-|TRBV11-2|-|TRBJ2-1
CASRLRNSGTEKHNEQFF
TGTGCCAGCAGATTGAGAAACAGCGGGACAGAGAAACACAATGAGCAGTTCTTC
>-|TRBV11-2|TRBD2|TRBJ2-1
CASSIERGSSYNEQFF
TGTGCCAGCAGCATAGAGCGGGGGAGCTCCTACAATGAGCAGTTCTTC
>many|TRBV28|-|TRBJ2-7
CASSLSGRYEQYF
TGTGCCAGCAGTCTCAGTGGGCGGTACGAGCAGTACTTC
>once|TRBV6-1|-|TRBJ2-1
CTSSAQGVPGDEQFF
TGTACCAGCAGTGCACAGGGAGTGCCTGGGGATGAGCAGTTCTTC
>-|TRBV11-3|-|TRBJ2-1
CAGSPGPYNEQFF
TGTGCCGGTAGCCCGGGACCCTACAATGAGCAGTTCTTC
>-|TRBV5-8|-|TRBJ1-5
CASSRGTSNQPQHF
TGTGCCAGCAGCCGCGGGACAAGCAATCAGCCCCAGCATTTT
>many|TRBV28|-|TRBJ2-4
CASSLGQLVAKNIQYF
TGTGCCAGCAGTTTGGGACAACTAGTAGCCAAAAACATTCAGTACTTC
>-|TRBV10-1|-|TRBJ1-2
CASPSHTNRVYGYTF
TGCGCCAGCCCATCACATACCAACAGGGTCTATGGCTACACCTTC
>many|TRBV12-3/TRBV12-4|TRBD1|TRBJ1-2
CASSLMPGQGNYGYTF
TGTGCCAGCAGTTTAATGCCGGGACAGGGTAACTATGGCTACACCTTC
>many|TRBV20-1|TRBD2|TRBJ2-5
CSGLAGITQETQYF
TGCAGTGGGTTAGCGGGGATAACCCAAGAGACCCAGTACTTC
>-|TRBV18|-|TRBJ2-2
CASSLTNTGELFF
TGTGCCAGCTCACTGACAAACACCGGGGAGCTGTTTTTT
>many|TRBV5-6|-|TRBJ1-1
CASSLFMMRTEAFF
TGTGCCAGCAGCTTGTTCATGATGAGGACTGAAGCTTTCTTT
>-|TRBV24-1|-|TRBJ2-1
CATSDSRRSYNEEFF
TGTGCCACCAGTGATTCGCGGAGGAGCTACAATGAGGAGTTCTTC
>-|TRBV7-8|-|TRBJ2-7
CASRLVVGGSEQYF
TGTGCCAGCAGGTTAGTAGTCGGGGGCTCGGAGCAATACTTC
>-|TRBV6-1|-|TRBJ1-2
CVSMMGGPYGYTF
TGTGTCAGCATGATGGGGGGGCCCTATGGCTACACCTTC
>-|TRBV5-1|TRBD1|TRBJ2-5
CASSPGTGQETQYF
TGCGCCAGCAGCCCCGGGACAGGCCAAGAGACCCAGTATTTC
>-|TRBV29-1|-|TRBJ2-1
CSGRPDKEQFF
TGCAGCGGGAGGCCTGACAAAGAGCAGTTCTTC
>-|TRBV20-1|TRBD1|TRBJ1-1
CSASPGTGVTEAFF
TGCAGTGCTAGCCCAGGGACAGGGGTGACTGAAGCTTTCTTT
>few|TRBV23-1|-|TRBJ1-5
CASSPCGDQPQHF
TGCGCCAGCAGTCCTTGCGGGGATCAGCCCCAGCATTTT
>-|TRBV11-3|TRBD1|TRBJ2-7
CASSFNRGYEQYF
TGTGCCAGCAGCTTCAACAGGGGGTACGAGCAGTACTTC
>many|TRBV12-3/TRBV12-4|TRBD2|TRBJ2-2
CASSASGGAVGELFF
TGTGCCAGCAGTGCCAGCGGGGGGGCTGTCGGGGAGCTGTTTTTT
>-|TRBV20-1|-|TRBJ2-1
CSTSRLYNEQFF
TGCAGTACCAGCCGACTGTACAATGAGCAGTTCTTC
>once|TRBV18|TRBD1|TRBJ1-1
CASSQTGTGDTEAFF
TGTGCCAGCTCACAAACCGGGACAGGGGACACTGAAGCTTTCTTT
>few|TRBV5-1|TRBD2|TRBJ2-1
CASSLEGTSGRDEQFF
TGCGCCAGCAGCTTGGAAGGGACTAGCGGGAGGGATGAGCAGTTCTTC
>-|TRBV7-3|TRBD2|TRBJ2-3
CASSPRRAGTSPDTQYF
TGTGCCAGCAGCCCCCGAAGAGCGGGGACCTCCCCAGATACGCAGTATTTT
>many|TRBV13|-|TRBJ1-2
CASSPGQGRWGYGYTF
TGTGCCAGCAGCCCTGGGCAGGGGCGATGGGGCTATGGCTACACCTTC
>once|TRBV4-2|-|TRBJ1-2
CASSQGVWDYGYTF
TGTGCCAGCAGCCAAGGTGTGTGGGACTATGGCTACACCTTC
>-|TRBV4-1|TRBD2|TRBJ2-3
CATSQERGGSPTDTQYF
TGCGCCACCAGCCAAGAGCGGGGCGGGAGTCCCACAGATACGCAGTATTTT
>-|TRBV12-3/TRBV12-4|-|TRBJ1-6
CAGRSGGDSPLHF
TGTGCCGGCAGATCAGGAGGGGATTCACCCCTCCACTTT
>many|TRBV6-6|-|TRBJ1-6
CASSRGSSYNSPLHF
TGTGCCAGCAGTAGAGGGAGCTCCTATAATTCACCCCTCCACTTT
>-|TRBV6-5|-|TRBJ1-1
CASSYSRAPIVNTEAFF
TGTGCCAGCAGTTACTCCCGGGCACCGATTGTGAACACTGAAGCTTTCTTT
>-|TRBV6-5|TRBD1|TRBJ2-5
CVSSSAGTGFPQETQYF
TGTGTCAGCAGTTCCGCCGGGACAGGGTTCCCACAAGAGACCCAGTACTTC
>many|TRBV7-9|-|TRBJ2-5
CASSLMGVRETQYF
TGTGCCAGCAGCCTTATGGGTGTCCGAGAGACCCAGTACTTC
>-|TRBV28|TRBD1|TRBJ1-5
CASSPISGQGSSQPQHF
TGTGCCAGCAGCCCTATCTCCGGACAGGGGAGCAGTCAGCCCCAGCATTTT
>-|TRBV4-3|TRBD2|TRBJ2-1
CASSQGAQREGYNEQSF
TGCGCCAGCAGCCAAGGTGCCCAGCGGGAGGGTTACAATGAGCAGTCCTTC
>many|TRBV7-9|-|TRBJ2-1
CASSLVRAQNNEQFF
TGTGCCAGCAGCTTAGTCAGGGCCCAGAACAATGAGCAGTTCTTC
>few|TRBV20-1|-|TRBJ2-5
CSAIPRGAGETQYF
TGCAGTGCTATCCCCAGGGGCGCCGGGGAGACCCAGTACTTC
>-|TRBV6-5|-|TRBJ1-6
CVSSCSADRSPLHF
TGTGTCAGCAGTTGTTCGGCGGACCGATCACCCCTCCACTTT
>-|TRBV25-1|-|TRBJ2-1
CASSDGRASSNEEFF
TGTGCTAGCAGTGACGGCAGGGCGTCCTCCAATGAGGAGTTCTTC
>many|TRBV4-2|-|TRBJ2-1
CASSQDGNPGTYNEQFF
TGTGCCAGCAGCCAAGATGGGAACCCCGGAACCTACAATGAGCAGTTCTTC
>-|TRBV2|-|TRBJ2-7
CASSERRGGVGTCEQYF
TGCGCCAGCAGTGAAAGGAGGGGAGGCGTTGGAACCTGCGAGCAGTACTTC
>few|TRBV29-1|-|TRBJ2-1
CSVAWHGATHEQFF
TGCAGCGTTGCCTGGCACGGGGCAACTCATGAGCAGTTCTTC
>many|TRBV28|-|TRBJ2-2
CASSSNAGTGELFF
TGTGCCAGCAGTTCGAATGCAGGGACCGGGGAGCTGTTTTTT
>once|TRBV6-6|-|TRBJ1-1
CTSSALGGGEAFF
TGTACCAGCAGTGCGCTGGGAGGGGGTGAAGCTTTCTTT
>-|TRBV7-8|TRBD1|TRBJ2-3
CASSRGTANIQPQYF
TGTGCCAGCAGCCGTGGGACAGCCAACATTCAGCCCCAGTATTTT
>many|TRBV29-1|TRBD1|TRBJ2-3
CSALDRALSTDTQYF
TGCAGCGCTCTCGACAGGGCCTTAAGCACAGATACGCAGTATTTT